A selection of T cell receptor beta chains follows, all from one sample in a study of beta chain features in type 1 diabetes. Method: immunoSEQ multiplex PCR; TCRdb's copy keeps in-frame clones and lacks some. The sample holds under 950,000 clones, about a sixth seen once. Sequencing was done on a sample of naive CD4+ T cells from blood. The receptors were gathered from a woman aged 18-29 years in good health. Each CDR3 is given with its conserved first and last residue. The D gene is left open where the match is weak. Some rows mark clone size as missing; the rest say once, few, many or name a class of expanded clone.

J gene: TRBJ2-7
D gene: TRBD2
clone size: -
V gene: TRBV7-2
CDR3 DNA: TGTGCCAGCAGCTTAGTCCCCGGACTAGCGGGAGGATACGAGCAGTACTTC
CDR3 protein: CASSLVPGLAGGYEQYF

J gene: TRBJ2-7
D gene: -
clone size: -
V gene: TRBV10-3
CDR3 DNA: TGTGCCATCAGTGAGTTGGCTGACTACGAGCAGTACTTC
CDR3 protein: CAISELADYEQYF

J gene: TRBJ2-1
D gene: TRBD2
clone size: few
V gene: TRBV7-9
CDR3 DNA: TGTGCCAGCAGCTTAACAACTAGCGGGAGCAATGAGCAGTTCTTC
CDR3 protein: CASSLTTSGSNEQFF

J gene: TRBJ1-2
D gene: -
clone size: -
V gene: TRBV7-9
CDR3 DNA: TGTGCCAGCAGCTTGGGCAAGGTTGGCAGGGGAGTCTATGGCTACACCTTC
CDR3 protein: CASSLGKVGRGVYGYTF

J gene: TRBJ1-2
D gene: -
clone size: few
V gene: TRBV2
CDR3 DNA: TGTGCCAGCCCTCTGGGGATGGCTAACTATGGCTACACCTTC
CDR3 protein: CASPLGMANYGYTF

J gene: TRBJ2-1
D gene: TRBD2
clone size: -
V gene: TRBV29-1
CDR3 DNA: TGCAGCGTTGAAGATCTCACGGGACTAGCTTATTTTACCGAGCAGTTCTTC
CDR3 protein: CSVEDLTGLAYFTEQFF

J gene: TRBJ2-2
D gene: -
clone size: -
V gene: TRBV4-3
CDR3 DNA: TGCGCCAGCAGAACAAGTGGAAAGGGAACCGGGGAGCTGTTTTTT
CDR3 protein: CASRTSGKGTGELFF

J gene: TRBJ2-7
D gene: -
clone size: -
V gene: TRBV18
CDR3 DNA: TGTGCCAGCTCAAAGGGAGAGGAACGGACCTACGAGCAGTACTTC
CDR3 protein: CASSKGEERTYEQYF

J gene: TRBJ1-2
D gene: TRBD1
clone size: -
V gene: TRBV25-1
CDR3 DNA: TGTGCCAGCAGAAGGACAGGAGCTAACTATGGCTACACCTTC
CDR3 protein: CASRRTGANYGYTF

J gene: TRBJ2-2
D gene: -
clone size: many
V gene: TRBV23-1
CDR3 DNA: TGCGCCAGCATTCTCGCCGGGGAGCTGTTTTTT
CDR3 protein: CASILAGELFF

J gene: TRBJ1-1
D gene: -
clone size: few
V gene: TRBV18
CDR3 DNA: TGTGCCAGCTCACCACCCAACCTGAACACTGAAGCTTTCTTT
CDR3 protein: CASSPPNLNTEAFF

J gene: TRBJ2-1
D gene: TRBD2
clone size: -
V gene: TRBV28
CDR3 DNA: TGTGCCAGCAGTAGGGGGACTAGCGGGTACAATGAGCAGTTCTTC
CDR3 protein: CASSRGTSGYNEQFF

J gene: TRBJ1-5
D gene: -
clone size: few
V gene: TRBV18
CDR3 DNA: TGTGCCAGCTCACCATTCGAAGGGCCCCGCCCGGCCCAGCATTTT
CDR3 protein: CASSPFEGPRPAQHF

J gene: TRBJ1-5
D gene: -
clone size: -
V gene: TRBV5-6
CDR3 DNA: TGTGCCAGCAGCCCCAGGGGTAGCAATCAGCCCCAGCATTTT
CDR3 protein: CASSPRGSNQPQHF

J gene: TRBJ2-1
D gene: TRBD2
clone size: -
V gene: TRBV9
CDR3 DNA: TGTGCCAGCAGCGTAGGGCTAGCGGGAGGGTCTGAGCAGTTCTTC
CDR3 protein: CASSVGLAGGSEQFF

J gene: TRBJ2-7
D gene: -
clone size: -
V gene: TRBV27
CDR3 DNA: TGTGCCAGCAGTCCATTAGTAGGGAACGACTACGAGCAGTACTTC
CDR3 protein: CASSPLVGNDYEQYF

J gene: TRBJ2-3
D gene: -
clone size: -
V gene: TRBV2
CDR3 DNA: TGTGCCAGCATCAGACTTCGTGGAGATACGCAGTATTTT
CDR3 protein: CASIRLRGDTQYF

J gene: TRBJ2-3
D gene: TRBD2
clone size: -
V gene: TRBV9
CDR3 DNA: TGTGCCAGCAGCACCCTAGCGGGAGGGCCAACAGATACGCAGTATTTT
CDR3 protein: CASSTLAGGPTDTQYF

J gene: TRBJ1-4
D gene: -
clone size: few
V gene: TRBV2
CDR3 DNA: TGTGCCAGCGGACCTCAGAGCCCCGAAAAACTGTTTTTT
CDR3 protein: CASGPQSPEKLFF

J gene: TRBJ2-5
D gene: -
clone size: -
V gene: TRBV18
CDR3 DNA: TGTGCCAGCTCAGATCAAGAGACCCAGTACTTC
CDR3 protein: CASSDQETQYF

J gene: TRBJ2-7
D gene: TRBD2
clone size: -
V gene: TRBV6-5
CDR3 DNA: TGTGCCAGCAGCTATAGCGGGGGGAGCTCCTACGAGCAGTACTTC
CDR3 protein: CASSYSGGSSYEQYF

J gene: TRBJ1-2
D gene: -
clone size: few
V gene: TRBV19
CDR3 DNA: TGTGCCAGTAGTATAGGGGCCCTAAACTATGGCTACACCTTC
CDR3 protein: CASSIGALNYGYTF

J gene: TRBJ2-5
D gene: TRBD2
clone size: few
V gene: TRBV7-6
CDR3 DNA: TGTGCCAGCAGCCCCCCTAGCGGGCAAGAGACCCAGTACTTC
CDR3 protein: CASSPPSGQETQYF

J gene: TRBJ2-7
D gene: TRBD1
clone size: -
V gene: TRBV5-1
CDR3 DNA: TGCGCCAGCAGCTCGGGCGGGACAGGGGTCGACTACGAGCAGTACTTC
CDR3 protein: CASSSGGTGVDYEQYF

J gene: TRBJ2-7
D gene: TRBD1
clone size: -
V gene: TRBV5-4
CDR3 DNA: TGTGCCAGCAGCCTGCAGGGGGTACACGAGCAGTACTTC
CDR3 protein: CASSLQGVHEQYF

J gene: TRBJ2-7
D gene: TRBD1
clone size: few
V gene: TRBV13
CDR3 DNA: TGTGCCAGCAGCGCCTATGGACAGGGGAGCTACGAGCAGTACTTC
CDR3 protein: CASSAYGQGSYEQYF

J gene: TRBJ2-2
D gene: -
clone size: -
V gene: TRBV5-1
CDR3 DNA: TGCGCCATACAGAGACAGGATACCGGGGAGCTGTTTTTT
CDR3 protein: CAIQRQDTGELFF

J gene: TRBJ2-2
D gene: -
clone size: -
V gene: TRBV7-9
CDR3 DNA: TGTGCCAGCGGTCGGGCGAACACCGGGGAGCTGTTTTTT
CDR3 protein: CASGRANTGELFF